This entry lists 28 T cell receptor beta chains sequenced from one sample in a study of shared clonotypes between healthy human individuals. Only in-frame clones appear in the TCRdb table, and some are missing; sequencing was by immunoSEQ multiplex PCR. In the table there are a few million clones, around nine tenths of which are singletons. The specimen sequenced was naive CD4+ T cells sorted from blood. As for subset: CD45RA+ positively selected. The receptors come from a man younger than 35 in good health.

The rearrangement links TRBV19 to TRBJ1-2; possibly TRBD1 for D (5 bases). The germline V gene has CDR1 LNHDA and CDR2 SQIVND (reference sequence). Trimming stripped 6 bases from V and 2 bases from J, with 13 bases between. The CDR3 extends over 14 amino acids. CDR3 region: CASSRSGSNYGYTF. DNA of the CDR3: TGTGCCAGTAGCCGCTCAGGGTCCAACTATGGCTACACCTTC.

The gene calls are TRBV6-5 and TRBJ2-5; 8 bases are a match to TRBD2. The J call may be in error: the DNA end matches TRBJ2-7 better. The length of the CDR3 is 14 residues. From germline, CDR1 is MNHEY and CDR2 SVGAGI. The CDR3 nucleotides read TGTGCCAGCAGAGGGACTAGGAGCTCCTACGAGCAGTACTTC. Protein product: CASRGTRSSYEQYF.

The chain links TRBV7-9 to TRBJ1-4; no firm D call. CDR3 length: 14 residues. V lost 5 bases, J lost 8 bases, and 15 bases lay in between. The V gene's germline CDR1 is SEHNR and CDR2 FQNEAQ (reference sequence). The CDR3 protein is CASSPPTVGEKLFF. CDR3 in DNA: TGTGCCAGCAGCCCACCCACTGTGGGGGAAAAACTGTTTTTT.

V is TRBV19 and J is TRBJ1-6; a possible D gene is TRBD1 (6 bases). Germline V gene sequence: CDR1 LNHDA, CDR2 SQIVND (reference sequence). The CDR3 extends over 19 amino acids. Trimming cost V 2 bases and J 0 bases, with 17 bases left between them. This CDR3 reads CASSIKGTTGSSYNSPLHF. In DNA form, the CDR3 reads TGTGCCAGTAGTATAAAGGGGACCACAGGGAGCTCCTATAATTCACCCCTCCACTTT.

The chain recombines TRBV4-3 with TRBJ2-5; D is perhaps TRBD2 (5 bases). The CDR3 length is 16 residues. Trimming cost V 0 bases and J 5 bases, with 16 bases left between them. The germline V gene encodes CDR1 LGHNA and CDR2 YSLEER. The CDR3 loop reads CASSQEGLTLKETQYF. CDR3 coding DNA: TGCGCCAGCAGCCAAGAAGGACTCACCCTCAAGGAGACCCAGTACTTC.

The V call is TRBV2, the J call TRBJ2-7; D is unresolved. Germline-derived CDR1 and CDR2 are SNHLY and FYNNEI. This CDR3 contains 17 residues. Trimming pared 3 bases from V and 0 bases from J, leaving 18 bases between. The CDR3 coding sequence is TGTGCCAGCAGTGAGGCTCTGGTGTCGCGGTCCTCCTACGAGCAGTACTTC. Amino acids: CASSEALVSRSSYEQYF.

V and J are TRBV19 and TRBJ1-1; 11 nucleotides line up with TRBD1. V dropped 6 bases and J dropped 7; count of bases not matched to a gene: 4. This CDR3 spans 13 amino acids. The germline V gene has CDR1 LNHDA and CDR2 SQIVND (reference sequence). The CDR3 region is CASRRTGGVEAFF. As DNA, the CDR3 is TGTGCCAGTAGGAGGACAGGGGGCGTTGAAGCTTTCTTT.

The J gene is TRBJ2-7, the V gene TRBV7-2; 7 bases match TRBD2. The CDR3 contains 16 residues. With V trimmed by 5 bases and J by 6 bases, 16 bases remained unmatched. The V gene's germline CDR1 is SGHTA and CDR2 FQGNSA. CDR3 nucleotides: TGTGCCAGCAGCCGAGTGGGAAGAACGGGAGGACTCGAGCAGTACTTC. Protein: CASSRVGRTGGLEQYF.

The V gene is TRBV10-1, the J gene TRBJ2-5; D ambiguous. The CDR3 is made up of 15 amino acids. Germline CDR1 WNHNN, CDR2 SYGVQD (reference sequence). Trimming left V 0 bases short and J 1 base short, with 9 bases between. The CDR3 DNA is TGCGCCAGCAGTGAGTCGACTGCTTTCCAAGAGACCCAGTACTTC. Translation gives CASSESTAFQETQYF.

This clone appeared once. This rearrangement joins TRBV2 to TRBJ1-3, with D uncertain. V lost 4 bases to trimming and J lost 4 bases, with 8 bases between them. Germline V gives CDR1 SNHLY, CDR2 FYNNEI. The CDR3 is 13 residues long. DNA of the CDR3: TGTGCCAGCAGTGGACCCGGGGGAAACACCATATATTTT. It codes for CASSGPGGNTIYF. Variable domain in full (rest from reference TRBV2 and TRBJ1-3): EPEVTQTPSHQVTQMGQEVILRCVPISNHLYFYWYRQILGQKVEFLVSFYNNEISEKSEIFDDQFSVERPDGSNFTLKIRSTKLEDSAMYFCASSGPGGNTIYFGEGSWLTVV.

This clone is a singleton in its sample. This rearrangement joins TRBV27 to TRBJ2-7, with 8 bases that match TRBD1. Per germline, CDR1 MNHEY and CDR2 SMNVEV (reference sequence). With V trimmed by 3 bases and J by 6 bases, 4 bases remained unmatched. This CDR3 has 13 residues. The CDR3 loop is CASSFPDRGEQYF. For the CDR3, the DNA is TGTGCCAGCAGTTTTCCCGACAGGGGCGAGCAGTACTTC.

The V and J genes are TRBV5-1 and TRBJ1-2; no clear D. This CDR3 spans 13 amino acids. Germline V gives CDR1 SGHRS, CDR2 YFSETQ. V was shortened by 1 base and J by 5 bases, with 9 bases between the two germline ends. The DNA for the CDR3 is TGCGCCAGCAGCTTGACAGAGGGATATGGCTACACCTTC. This encodes CASSLTEGYGYTF.

The chain has TRBV6-4 and TRBJ2-3; D ambiguous. CDR1 and CDR2 from the germline V gene are MRHNA and SNTAGT. With 2 bases removed from V and 1 base from J, the gap between germline ends came to 4 bases. This CDR3 contains 13 residues. The CDR3 region is CASSDQGTDTQYF. CDR3 in DNA: TGTGCCAGCAGTGACCAGGGCACAGATACGCAGTATTTT.

The chain employs TRBV7-9 and TRBJ2-2; D might be TRBD1 (6 bases). Trimming cost V 4 bases and J 3 bases, with 15 bases left between them. The CDR3 covers 16 residues. Germline CDR1 reads SEHNR; CDR2 reads FQNEAQ (reference sequence). CDR3 in amino acids: CASSSPRGGYTGELFF. The CDR3 bases are TGTGCCAGCAGCTCCCCCAGGGGCGGCTACACCGGGGAGCTGTTTTTT.

Remarks on this clone: The identical CDR3 is also encoded by other nucleotide sequences in the sample. This sequence joins TRBV6-5 and TRBJ1-5; TRBD1 might be the D (6 bases). There are 13 residues in the CDR3. Trimming stripped 5 bases from V and 4 bases from J, with 9 bases between. Germline CDR1 reads MNHEY; CDR2 reads SVGAGI. CDR3 in amino acids: CASSPGANQPQHF. The DNA for the CDR3 is TGTGCCAGCAGTCCGGGGGCTAATCAGCCCCAGCATTTT.

J is TRBJ1-5 and V is TRBV19, with D maybe TRBD1 (6 bases). The CDR3 totals 15 residues. Trimming removed 6 bases from V and 0 bases from J, with 12 bases in between. CDR1 LNHDA and CDR2 SQIVND come from the germline V gene (reference sequence). The CDR3, as DNA: TGTGCCAGTAGCCCCGGGACAAGTAGCAATCAGCCCCAGCATTTT. Its protein is CASSPGTSSNQPQHF.

The V call is TRBV5-6, the J call TRBJ2-7, with a weak D call TRBD2 (5 bases). The CDR3 consists of 14 residues. Trimming cost V 2 bases and J 2 bases, with 11 bases left between them. The germline CDR1 and CDR2 sequences are SGHDT and YYEEEE. In DNA form, the CDR3 reads TGTGCCAGCAGCTTAAGCGGATACCCCTACGAGCAGTACTTC. This encodes CASSLSGYPYEQYF.

This clone has a single count. The genes are TRBV7-9 and TRBJ1-1; TRBD1 might be the D (6 bases). The CDR3 covers 14 residues. Trimming stripped 5 bases from V and 4 bases from J, with 14 bases between. Germline assignment: CDR1 SEHNR and CDR2 FQNEAQ (reference sequence). CDR3 DNA sequence: TGTGCCAGCAGCCACAACAGGGTGGGCACTGAAGCTTTCTTT. It translates to CASSHNRVGTEAFF.

The CDR3 sequence: CASSLVWLSNQPQHF. Here the CDR3 DNA reads TGTGCCAGCAGCTTAGTCTGGCTCAGCAATCAGCCCCAGCATTTT. The rearrangement uses TRBV7-2 and TRBJ1-5; D is undetermined. This CDR3 region has 15 residues. Germline CDR1 SGHTA, CDR2 FQGNSA. V was cut by 1 base and J by 1 base, with 8 bases left in between.

The chain has TRBV14 and TRBJ1-3, with a weak D call TRBD1 (6 bases). V shed 5 bases and J shed 4 bases, with 15 bases lying between them. Germline CDR1 and CDR2: SGHDN and FVKESK. The CDR3 runs to 15 residues. The CDR3 sequence is CASSARGQFGNTIYF. CDR3 sequence (DNA): TGTGCCAGCAGCGCCCGCGGACAGTTCGGAAACACCATATATTTT.

The gene calls are TRBV5-4 and TRBJ2-3; D possibly corresponds to TRBD1 (5 bases). Trimming removed 2 bases at V and 6 bases at J, with 13 bases between. This CDR3 is built from 14 residues. Looked up from germline, CDR1 is SGHNT and CDR2 is YYREEE (reference sequence). The CDR3 is CASSFKGSDDTQYF. The CDR3 nucleotides read TGTGCCAGCAGCTTCAAGGGGTCTGACGATACGCAGTATTTT.

This rearrangement joins TRBV28 to TRBJ1-5; D is undetermined. The V and J ends lost 4 bases and 8 bases respectively, with 9 bases between them. The CDR3 runs to 12 residues. Germline values: CDR1 MDHEN, CDR2 SYDVKM. CDR3 residues: CASSSPREPQHF. The CDR3 DNA sequence: TGTGCCAGCAGTTCTCCGAGGGAGCCCCAGCATTTT.

As DNA, the CDR3 is TGCGCCAGCCCCCCATCTCGACTACTATTAGGAAACACCATATATTTT. Encoded protein: CASPPSRLLLGNTIYF. This rearrangement joins TRBV5-1 to TRBJ1-3; D is ambiguous. Germline-derived CDR1 and CDR2 are SGHRS and YFSETQ. The CDR3 is made up of 16 amino acids. Trimming left V 7 bases short and J 4 bases short, with 21 bases between.

This clone appeared a single time. The chain links TRBV9 to TRBJ2-6, with a tentative D call TRBD1 (6 bases). The germline CDR1 and CDR2 sequences are SGDLS and YYNGEE. The germline V and J ends were trimmed by 4 bases and 1 base, with 15 bases remaining between them. There are 17 residues in the CDR3. CDR3 region: CASSLAGAYSGANVLTF. Written as DNA, the CDR3 is TGTGCCAGCAGCCTGGCAGGGGCGTATTCTGGGGCCAACGTCCTGACTTTC.

The chain carries TRBV2 and TRBJ1-1, with 8 nucleotides matching TRBD1. CDR1 SNHLY and CDR2 FYNNEI come from the germline V gene. The CDR3 is 15 amino acids. The V gene end was trimmed by 6 bases and the J gene end by 5 bases; junction bases not matched to a gene: 11. The CDR3 protein is CASRPQGAGRTEAFF. The DNA of the CDR3 is TGTGCCAGCAGGCCCCAGGGGGCCGGGAGAACTGAAGCTTTCTTT.

The J gene is TRBJ1-1, the V gene TRBV4-2, with D uncertain. Between the trimmed V and J ends, which lost 1 base and 5 bases, there was a span of 5 bases. CDR3 length: 12 amino acids. Germline CDR1 reads LGHNA; CDR2 reads YNFKEQ. This CDR3 reads CASSQASTEAFF. DNA for the CDR3: TGTGCCAGCAGCCAAGCGTCAACTGAAGCTTTCTTT.

Note on this clone: Other nucleotide sequences in the sample specify the same CDR3. V and J are TRBV6-5 and TRBJ1-6, with 8 bases fitting TRBD1. Germline trimming cut 2 bases from V and 10 bases from J; bases unmatched to any gene: 4. Germline assignment: CDR1 MNHEY and CDR2 SVGAGI. CDR3 length: 14 amino acids. CDR3 in amino acids: CASSYGTGSSPLHF. For the CDR3, the DNA is TGTGCCAGCAGTTACGGGACAGGATCCTCACCCCTCCACTTT.

The chain couples TRBV1 to TRBJ1-2. TRBV1 is labeled a pseudogene. This CDR3 is 15 amino acids long. The CDR3 region is CTSSQAIGEAYGYTF. CDR3 DNA: TGCACCAGCAGCCAAGCTATCGGGGAGGCCTATGGCTACACCTTC.